These 4 T cell receptor beta chains were all obtained from the same sample, sequenced in a study of neurological immune-mediated disorders. Each CDR3 protein gets one entry after TCRdb re-called the 5' RACE reads with MiXCR. In the table there are 30,000 or so distinct CDR3 sequences, less than 5% of which are singletons. Source material: CD4+ T cells from blood. These receptors were obtained from a woman aged 40-49 years in good health.

This clonotype was seen repeatedly, ten times or more. The gene calls are TRBV7-6 and TRBJ2-5; TRBD1 matches at 12 bases. Looked up from germline, CDR1 is SGHVS and CDR2 is FNYEAQ. V lost 5 bases to trimming and J lost 1 base; unmatched junction nucleotides: 23. This CDR3 is built from 22 residues. The CDR3 DNA sequence: TGTGCCAGCAGCCCGGGGGCCGGCGGGGGACAGGGGGCGACAGGGGTCCAAGAGACCCAGTACTTC. Protein product: CASSPGAGGGQGATGVQETQYF.

The sample holds many counts of this clonotype. This sequence joins TRBV5-6 and TRBJ1-2; D perhaps matches TRBD1 (5 bases). CDR1 is SGHDT and CDR2 is YYEEEE in the germline V gene. Trimming stripped 4 bases from V and 3 bases from J, with 16 bases between. This CDR3 spans 15 amino acids. For the CDR3, the DNA is TGTGCCAGCAGCCCTCAGGGAAGATATTACTATGGCTACACCTTC. Translating gives CASSPQGRYYYGYTF.

This clonotype was counted at least ten times. The genes are TRBV6-2 or TRBV6-3 and TRBJ2-7; 15 bases line up with TRBD2. CDR3 length: 17 residues. The trim removed 4 bases at V and 0 bases at J, leaving 4 bases unmatched. Germline assignment: CDR1 MNHEY and CDR2 SVGEGT. Here the CDR3 reads CASSFRTSGRGSYEQYF. As DNA, the CDR3 is TGTGCCAGCAGTTTTCGGACTAGCGGGAGGGGCTCCTACGAGCAGTACTTC.

In this sample, this clonotype turned up many times. This chain joins TRBV2 and TRBJ2-7, with 12 bases identical to TRBD1. The ends lost 0 bases at V and 5 bases at J; junction bases unmatched: 2. Germline V CDR1 and CDR2: SNHLY, FYNNEI. The CDR3 length is 15 residues. The CDR3 here is CASSEAGTGGHEQYF. CDR3 nucleotides: TGTGCCAGCAGTGAAGCGGGGACAGGGGGCCACGAGCAGTACTTC.